This T cell receptor beta chain was recorded in a study of T cell changes during pregnancy in multiple sclerosis. Per the germline V gene, CDR1 is SEHNR and CDR2 is FQNEAQ (reference sequence). The CDR3 runs to 13 residues. Deletions cut 2 bases from V and 0 bases from J, with 4 bases between. The data were produced by immunoSEQ multiplex PCR, yet TCRdb's version contains in-frame clones alone and is incomplete. The table has fewer than 100,000 clones, about 89% seen once. The origin of this receptor is a female donor with multiple sclerosis, enrolled in a pregnancy study. Sample: peripheral blood, taken before pregnancy. This chain uses TRBV7-9 with TRBJ1-1; D uncertain. DNA of the CDR3: TGTGCCAGCAGCTTAACTCTGAACACTGAAGCTTTCTTT. Translation: CASSLTLNTEAFF. The variable domain in full, with the rest retrieved from reference TRBV7-9 and TRBJ1-1, is DTGVSQNPRHKITKRGQNVTFRCDPISEHNRLYWYRQTLGQGPEFLTYFQNEAQLEKSRLLSDRFSAERPKGSFSTLEIQRTEQGDSAMYLCASSLTLNTEAFFGQGTRLTVV.